These T cell receptor beta chains were read from a single sample in a study of blood T cell repertoires in COVID-19. Profiling relied on immunoSEQ multiplex PCR, and the TCRdb table lists in-frame clones only, not all of them. The data hold some 120,000 clones, with roughly 79% observed a single time. Specimen: peripheral blood. The origin of the receptors is a man between 65 and 85 years old with active or convalescent COVID-19. Each CDR3 is given with its conserved first and last residue. A D gene is named only where the DNA matches it firmly. The listing skips clone size in some rows; elsewhere it reads once, few, many or a size class.

J,size,D,V,CDR3,DNA
TRBJ1-2,.,TRBD1,TRBV19,CASRGDRWGQEDNGYTF,TGTGCCAGTCGGGGGGATAGGTGGGGACAGGAGGACAATGGCTACACCTTC
TRBJ2-1,few,TRBD2,TRBV7-2,CASSFSGGINNEQFF,TGTGCCAGCAGCTTCTCCGGGGGGATTAACAATGAGCAGTTCTTC
TRBJ1-5,.,TRBD1,TRBV7-2,CASSSGQGRGPQHF,TGTGCCAGCAGCTCGGGACAGGGGAGGGGGCCCCAGCATTTT
TRBJ1-1,.,.,TRBV30,CAWSLMNTEAFF,TGTGCCTGGAGTCTTATGAACACTGAAGCTTTCTTT
TRBJ2-2,.,.,TRBV6-5,CASSYSAGSNGELFF,TGTGCCAGCAGTTACTCGGCGGGGTCGAACGGGGAGCTGTTTTTT
TRBJ1-1,.,TRBD1,TRBV28,CASSPDPGQGSTEAFF,TGTGCCAGCAGTCCGGACCCGGGACAGGGGTCCACTGAAGCTTTCTTT
TRBJ2-3,.,TRBD2,TRBV4-3,CASSQVYSGGAKDTQYF,TGCGCCAGCAGCCAAGTATACAGCGGGGGGGCTAAAGATACGCAGTATTTT
TRBJ2-7,.,TRBD1,TRBV5-1,CASSFGQGIYEQYF,TGCGCCAGCAGCTTTGGACAGGGCATATACGAGCAGTACTTC
TRBJ2-7,.,TRBD2,TRBV28,CASSPSSGSYEQYF,TGTGCCAGCAGTCCCTCCAGCGGGAGTTACGAGCAGTACTTC
TRBJ2-2,.,TRBD2,TRBV9,CASSVGLAGFTGELFF,TGTGCCAGCAGCGTAGGACTAGCGGGGTTCACCGGGGAGCTGTTTTTT
TRBJ2-1,.,.,TRBV7-2,CASSLGQPSNEQFF,TGTGCCAGCAGCTTAGGACAGCCATCCAATGAGCAGTTCTTC
TRBJ2-2,.,TRBD1,TRBV18,CASSPRTGGPGELFF,TGTGCCAGCTCACCCCGGACAGGGGGCCCCGGGGAGCTGTTTTTT
TRBJ2-2,.,.,TRBV18,CASLRTLEVGELFF,TGTGCCAGCTTAAGGACTCTCGAGGTGGGGGAGCTGTTTTTT
TRBJ2-1,.,TRBD2,TRBV5-1,CASSGTSGASGLNEQFF,TGCGCCAGCAGCGGGACTAGCGGGGCGTCCGGACTGAATGAGCAGTTCTTC
TRBJ2-7,.,.,TRBV28,CATLKSSSYEQYF,TGTGCCACCCTAAAGAGTAGCTCCTACGAGCAGTACTTC
TRBJ2-2,.,TRBD2,TRBV9,CASSPGAGAGELFF,TGTGCCAGCAGCCCAGGCGCGGGGGCCGGGGAGCTGTTTTTT
TRBJ2-7,few,TRBD1,TRBV6-5,CASSPWDRTYEQYF,TGTGCCAGCAGTCCCTGGGACAGAACCTACGAGCAGTACTTC
TRBJ1-3,.,TRBD1,TRBV5-5,CASSTGTGDNTIYF,TGTGCCAGCAGCACCGGGACAGGGGATAACACCATATATTTT
TRBJ2-2,.,TRBD2,TRBV28,CASIQPLAGGSNTGELFF,TGTGCCAGCATCCAGCCCCTAGCGGGGGGGAGCAACACCGGGGAGCTGTTTTTT
TRBJ1-2,few,TRBD1,TRBV24-1,CATSDRTGEDGYGYTF,TGTGCCACCAGTGATAGGACAGGGGAGGATGGCTATGGCTACACCTTC
TRBJ2-3,.,TRBD2,TRBV30,CAWESGGHTDTQYF,TGTGCCTGGGAGAGCGGGGGACACACAGATACGCAGTATTTT
TRBJ2-3,.,.,TRBV7-2,CASSLVPNGDTQYF,TGTGCCAGCAGCTTAGTACCCAACGGAGATACGCAGTATTTT
TRBJ1-2,.,TRBD1,TRBV4-1,CASSQSDRVYYGYTF,TGCGCCAGCAGCCAGAGTGACAGGGTCTACTATGGCTACACCTTC
TRBJ1-2,.,.,TRBV4-3,CASSQDSSVGYTF,TGCGCCAGCAGCCAAGACTCGTCCGTGGGCTACACCTTC
TRBJ1-6,once,.,TRBV6-5,CASSYAAGARSPLHF,TGTGCCAGCAGTTACGCAGCGGGGGCGCGGTCACCCCTCCACTTT
TRBJ2-1,.,TRBD1,TRBV7-9,CASSLGQANEQFF,TGTGCCAGCAGCCTCGGACAGGCCAATGAGCAGTTCTTC
TRBJ1-2,once,TRBD1,TRBV7-2,CASSRRQGNYGYTF,TGTGCCAGCAGCAGACGACAGGGGAACTATGGCTACACCTTC
TRBJ2-4,.,TRBD2,TRBV6-2/TRBV6-3,CASSFGTNKNIQYF,TGTGCCAGCAGTTTCGGGACTAACAAAAACATTCAGTACTTC
TRBJ1-1,.,.,TRBV19,CASRYSGNTEAFF,TGTGCCAGTAGGTATTCGGGGAACACTGAAGCTTTCTTT
TRBJ2-3,.,.,TRBV28,CASSSPGEGTDTQYF,TGTGCCAGCAGCTCCCCGGGGGAAGGCACAGATACGCAGTATTTT
TRBJ2-1,.,TRBD2,TRBV2,CASRAPGSGNNNEQFF,TGTGCCAGCAGGGCCCCGGGTAGCGGGAATAACAATGAGCAGTTCTTC
TRBJ1-1,.,.,TRBV5-4,CASSVQGRDTEAFF,TGTGCCAGCAGCGTTCAGGGGCGAGACACTGAAGCTTTCTTT
TRBJ2-5,.,.,TRBV25-1,CARRQETQYF,TGTGCCAGGCGCCAAGAGACCCAGTACTTC
TRBJ1-5,.,TRBD1,TRBV5-1,CASSLDGQVSNQPQHF,TGCGCCAGCAGCTTGGACGGACAGGTTAGCAATCAGCCCCAGCATTTT
TRBJ1-2,.,TRBD1,TRBV11-2,CASSSRQGIGLYGVYTF,TGTGCCAGCAGCTCCCGACAGGGGATAGGGCTTTACGGTGTCTACACCTTC
TRBJ1-4,.,.,TRBV7-2,CASGRQEEKLFF,TGTGCCAGCGGGCGACAGGAGGAAAAACTGTTTTTT
TRBJ1-5,.,TRBD1,TRBV7-8,CASSPQGVLGQPQHF,TGTGCCAGCAGCCCTCAGGGGGTGTTAGGGCAGCCCCAGCATTTT
TRBJ2-1,.,TRBD2,TRBV5-5,CASSPLGERGVDEQFF,TGTGCCAGCAGCCCTTTAGGAGAGCGGGGGGTTGATGAGCAGTTCTTC
TRBJ2-1,.,.,TRBV27,CASSLTASEQFF,TGTGCCAGCAGTTTAACTGCCTCTGAGCAGTTCTTC
TRBJ1-1,.,TRBD1,TRBV5-8,CASSWTGPEAFF,TGTGCCAGCAGCTGGACAGGCCCTGAAGCTTTCTTT
TRBJ1-1,.,TRBD1,TRBV30,CAWGQGRNTEAFF,TGTGCCTGGGGACAGGGGCGGAACACTGAAGCTTTCTTT
TRBJ2-2,.,TRBD2,TRBV5-1,CASSLGAGTSGTGELFF,TGCGCCAGCAGCTTGGGGGCCGGGACTAGCGGCACCGGGGAGCTGTTTTTT
TRBJ1-2,.,.,TRBV2,CASVTGLGISGYTF,TGTGCCAGCGTCACGGGACTGGGCATCTCTGGCTACACCTTC
TRBJ2-1,.,TRBD2,TRBV14,CASSPRTSGEQFF,TGTGCCAGCAGCCCGAGGACTAGTGGTGAGCAGTTCTTC
TRBJ2-1,.,.,TRBV5-6,CASSLRFQGEQFF,TGTGCCAGCAGCTTGAGGTTCCAGGGTGAGCAGTTCTTC
TRBJ1-1,few,TRBD1,TRBV29-1,CSVEFGGQLYEAFF,TGCAGCGTTGAGTTCGGGGGACAGCTCTATGAAGCTTTCTTT
TRBJ2-5,.,TRBD1,TRBV11-3,CASSWGDRGEETQYF,TGTGCCAGCAGCTGGGGGGACAGGGGCGAGGAGACCCAGTACTTC
TRBJ1-2,.,.,TRBV7-2,CASSSRGNYGYTF,TGTGCCAGCAGCTCTAGGGGGAACTATGGCTACACCTTC
TRBJ1-3,.,.,TRBV7-8,CASSLLRGPDTIYF,TGTGCCAGCAGCTTATTGCGGGGCCCGGACACCATATATTTT
TRBJ2-1,.,.,TRBV6-2/TRBV6-3,CASSYGAESYNEQFF,TGTGCCAGCAGTTACGGGGCAGAGTCCTACAATGAGCAGTTCTTC
TRBJ2-4,.,.,TRBV2,CASSLREIQYF,TGTGCCAGCAGTCTCCGGGAGATTCAGTACTTC
TRBJ1-5,few,TRBD1,TRBV27,CASSSTGDQPQHF,TGTGCCAGCAGTTCCACAGGGGATCAGCCCCAGCATTTT
TRBJ1-6,.,.,TRBV12-5,CASGLVLLGAGSYNSPLHF,TGTGCTAGTGGTTTGGTACTACTTGGGGCAGGGTCCTATAATTCACCCCTCCACTTT
TRBJ2-5,.,TRBD2,TRBV7-2,CASSSDGLDQETQYF,TGTGCCAGCAGCTCCGACGGACTAGACCAAGAGACCCAGTACTTC
TRBJ1-1,once,TRBD1,TRBV5-1,CASSHQTGLNTEAFF,TGCGCCAGCAGCCACCAGACAGGGTTGAACACTGAAGCTTTCTTT
TRBJ2-7,few,.,TRBV6-2/TRBV6-3,CASSSKPGTQKDYEQYF,TGTGCCAGCAGCTCCAAGCCTGGGACTCAGAAAGACTACGAGCAGTACTTC
TRBJ1-1,.,TRBD1,TRBV6-5,CATLRTGDLSTEAFF,TGTGCCACCTTGAGGACAGGGGACCTTTCCACTGAAGCTTTCTTT
TRBJ2-5,.,TRBD2,TRBV3-1/TRBV3-2,CASSQELAGGQETQYF,TGTGCCAGCAGCCAAGAACTAGCGGGGGGCCAAGAGACCCAGTACTTC
TRBJ2-5,.,.,TRBV5-1,CASSRQGGETQYF,TGCGCCAGCAGCAGGCAGGGAGGAGAGACCCAGTACTTC